Following are 17 T cell receptor beta chains from one sample sequenced in a study of blood T cells in healthy people across ages. A J-beta primer mix and a sample-barcoded 5' primer were used in a second PCR of about 7 to 11 cycles. TCRdb reprocessed the 5' RACE reads via MiXCR and lists one record per CDR3 protein. The table records some 710,000 distinct CDR3 sequences, over 20% of them present only once. Sequenced material: blood. The receptors shown here come from a man between 65 and 80 years old in good health.

The rearrangement links TRBV12-3 or TRBV12-4 to TRBJ2-7; 9 positions agree with TRBD1. This CDR3 region has 16 residues. V lost 5 bases to trimming and J lost 7 bases; unmatched junction nucleotides: 15. Written as DNA, the CDR3 is TGTGCCAGCAGTCCCCGAGGGACAGGGTTTTACGGGGAGCAGTACTTC. This codes for CASSPRGTGFYGEQYF.

This clonotype has at least ten counts. The rearrangement uses TRBV6-1 and TRBJ2-3; D ambiguous. This CDR3 is 15 amino acids long. Germline CDR1 is MNHNS and CDR2 is SASEGT. V gave up 3 bases and J gave up 1 base, with 11 bases separating them. The CDR3 loop reads CASSDSRQGTDTQYF. CDR3 nucleotides: TGTGCCAGCAGTGATTCCCGACAAGGCACAGATACGCAGTATTTT.

This clonotype was counted a few times. The chain is built from TRBV5-1 and TRBJ1-5; D unresolved. The CDR3 loop spans 13 amino acids. Germline V gene data show CDR1 as SGHRS and CDR2 as YFSETQ. Between the trimmed V and J ends, which lost 3 bases and 5 bases, there was a span of 9 bases. CDR3 DNA: TGCGCCAGCAGCTGGACTGTGGATCAGCCCCAGCATTTT. This encodes CASSWTVDQPQHF.

V is TRBV18 and J is TRBJ2-5; D unclear. V was pared by 4 bases and J by 0 bases, with 9 bases between. This CDR3 contains 14 residues. Germline V lookup: CDR1 KGHSH, CDR2 LQKENI. The CDR3 DNA reads TGTGCCAGCTCACTGGCGCTTAACCAAGAGACCCAGTACTTC. It yields the protein CASSLALNQETQYF.

The V call is TRBV25-1, the J call TRBJ2-7; 10 bases are shared with TRBD1. V shed 7 bases, J shed 4 bases, and the junction held 4 bases outside the gene matches. Germline CDR1 MGHDK, CDR2 SYGVNS. CDR3 size: 13 residues. The CDR3 spells CASKGTGVYEQYF. DNA of the CDR3: TGTGCCAGCAAGGGGACAGGGGTTTACGAGCAGTACTTC.

The chain uses TRBV19 and TRBJ1-1; no definite D call. Germline V gives CDR1 LNHDA, CDR2 SQIVND (reference sequence). With 5 bases removed from V and 4 bases from J, the gap between germline ends came to 8 bases. This CDR3 contains 12 residues. CDR3 bases: TGTGCCAGTAGTGTCCATGGCACTGAAGCTTTCTTT. Translated: CASSVHGTEAFF. Based on the CDR3 plus reference TRBV19 and TRBJ1-1, the full variable domain is DGGITQSPKYLFRKEGQNVTLSCEQNLNHDAMYWYRQDPGQGLRLIYYSQIVNDFQKGDIAEGYSVSREKKESFPLTVTSAQKNPTAFYLCASSVHGTEAFFGQGTRLTVV.

A note on this clonotype: One end of the junction does not line up with germline, which may come from a read error. The chain couples TRBV2 to TRBJ1-1; D unclear. Germline V CDR1 and CDR2: SNHLY, FYNNEI. CDR3 length equals 16 residues. CDR3 DNA sequence: TGTGCCAGCAGGGAAGATGAGGCAGGTGTGGGGACTGAAGCTTTCTTT. Translating gives CASREDEAGVGTEAFF.

The chain uses TRBV7-9 and TRBJ1-1; no clear D gene. CDR1 and CDR2 (germline): SEHNR, FQNEAQ (reference sequence). V was pared by 2 bases and J by 1 base, with 8 bases between. The CDR3 has 14 amino acids. The chain's CDR3 is CASSLTQQNTEAFF. CDR3 nucleotide sequence: TGTGCCAGCAGCTTAACTCAGCAGAACACTGAAGCTTTCTTT. Full variable domain (rest looked up from reference TRBV7-9 and TRBJ1-1): DTGVSQNPRHKITKRGQNVTFRCDPISEHNRLYWYRQTLGQGPEFLTYFQNEAQLEKSRLLSDRFSAERPKGSFSTLEIQRTEQGDSAMYLCASSLTQQNTEAFFGQGTRLTVV.

This clonotype was seen many times. In DNA form, the CDR3 reads TGCAGCGTTGGACAGTTTGAGACCCAGTACTTC. Protein product: CSVGQFETQYF. This sequence joins TRBV29-1 and TRBJ2-5; TRBD1 might be the D (5 bases). This CDR3 has 11 amino acids. CDR1 and CDR2 from the germline V gene are SQVTM and ANQGSEA. V shed 4 bases and J shed 5 bases, with 8 bases lying between them.

Many counts were recorded for this clonotype. The chain uses TRBV5-1 and TRBJ2-5; D ambiguous. This CDR3 region has 14 residues. Trimming left V 0 bases short and J 1 base short, with 7 bases between. The germline V gene has CDR1 SGHRS and CDR2 YFSETQ. CDR3 amino acids: CASSLDGTQETQYF. DNA for the CDR3: TGCGCCAGCAGCTTGGACGGTACCCAAGAGACCCAGTACTTC.

The chain is built from TRBV5-1 and TRBJ1-5; D possibly corresponds to TRBD1 (6 bases). V lost 0 bases to trimming and J lost 6 bases, with 10 bases between them. The CDR3 runs to 14 residues. Germline V gives CDR1 SGHRS, CDR2 YFSETQ. CDR3 coding DNA: TGCGCCAGCAGCTTGGAGGCCAGGGGTCAGCCCCAGCATTTT. The encoded protein is CASSLEARGQPQHF.

The J gene is TRBJ2-7, the V gene TRBV5-1; 8 bases are shared with TRBD1. Germline CDR1 is SGHRS and CDR2 is YFSETQ. J was trimmed by 2 bases and V by 7 bases; bases with no gene match: 11. The length of the CDR3 is 15 residues. The CDR3 DNA reads TGCGCCAGCCAGCCTCGACAGGGGAATCCCTACGAGCAGTACTTC. Its translation: CASQPRQGNPYEQYF.

This clonotype was seen at least ten times. This chain uses TRBV28 with TRBJ2-4; D might be TRBD1 (6 bases). V was cut by 2 bases and J by 3 bases, with 14 bases left in between. CDR1 and CDR2 (germline): MDHEN, SYDVKM. The CDR3 length is 16 residues. CDR3 amino acids: CASSLGGPNYKNIQYF. In nucleotides, the CDR3 is TGTGCCAGCAGTTTAGGGGGCCCTAATTACAAAAACATTCAGTACTTC.

In its sample, this clonotype was seen a few times. The V gene is TRBV7-9, the J gene TRBJ2-3; D is uncertain. Germline V gene data show CDR1 as SEHNR and CDR2 as FQNEAQ (reference sequence). V shed 6 bases and J shed 0 bases, with 13 bases lying between them. CDR3 length equals 15 residues. Here the CDR3 reads CASSSSQVSTDTQYF. CDR3 DNA sequence: TGTGCCAGCAGTTCTAGTCAGGTTAGCACAGATACGCAGTATTTT.

As regards this clonotype: One junction end does not reproduce the germline sequence, and a read error may be involved. The V call is TRBV7-2, the J call TRBJ1-6; D perhaps matches TRBD1 (6 bases). This CDR3 region has 13 residues. CDR1 is SGHTA, CDR2 FQGNSA, per germline. CDR3 sequence (DNA): TGTGCCAGCGGGGGCCTCTATAATTCACCCTTCCACTTT. It translates to CASGGLYNSPFHF.

This clonotype was counted only a few times. The chain joins TRBV7-4 to TRBJ2-5, with D tentatively TRBD1 (5 bases). V shed 2 bases and J shed 5 bases, with 12 bases lying between them. Germline V CDR1 and CDR2: SGHVT, SQSDAQ. This CDR3 is 14 amino acids long. CDR3 coding DNA: TGTGCCAGCAGCTTAAGACAGTCGTCGGAGACCCAGTACTTC. Translating it yields CASSLRQSSETQYF.

This clonotype was detected only a few times. V gene TRBV7-9 combines with J gene TRBJ1-2; a possible D gene is TRBD1 (5 bases). Trimming shortened V by 2 bases and J by 8 bases, and 9 bases separated the two germline ends. The length of the CDR3 is 12 residues. CDR1 and CDR2 (germline): SEHNR, FQNEAQ (reference sequence). The CDR3 nucleotides are TGTGCCAGCAGCTTACACCAGGGCGGCTACACCTTC. It is translated as CASSLHQGGYTF.